The rows below give T cell receptor beta chains drawn from one sample of a study of control samples from healthy donors and cancer patients. Clones were sequenced by immunoSEQ multiplex PCR, and TCRdb holds only the in-frame ones, with some missing. The table lists 90,000 to 100,000 clones, around nine tenths of them singletons. The sequenced sample was blood. All receptors come from a woman under 30 in good health. Both conserved end residues are part of each CDR3. The D gene is left open where the match is weak. Some rows have no size entry. The others give once, few or many, or a class for an expanded clone.

v_gene	j_gene	d_gene	abundance	CDR3aa	CDR3nt
TRBV9	TRBJ2-1	TRBD1	-	CASSVGQGNEQFF	TGTGCCAGCAGCGTAGGACAGGGAAATGAGCAGTTCTTC
TRBV5-4	TRBJ2-5	-	-	CASSFKGEETQYF	TGTGCCAGCAGCTTCAAAGGGGAAGAGACCCAGTACTTC
TRBV28	TRBJ1-4	-	-	CASTVANEKLFF	TGTGCCAGCACCGTGGCTAATGAAAAACTGTTTTTT
TRBV24-1	TRBJ1-2	-	once	CATSDPRLAYGYTF	TGTGCCACCAGTGATCCTAGATTGGCCTATGGCTACACCTTC
TRBV14	TRBJ2-7	-	-	CASSQSGGRWQASYYEQYF	TGTGCCAGCAGCCAAAGTGGGGGTAGATGGCAGGCGTCTTACTACGAGCAGTACTTC
TRBV7-6	TRBJ1-2	TRBD1	-	CASSAQPPGQDYGYTF	TGTGCCAGCAGCGCTCAGCCGCCGGGACAGGACTACGGCTACACCTTC
TRBV9	TRBJ1-4	-	-	CASSPGLANEKLFF	TGTGCCAGCAGCCCTGGGTTGGCTAATGAAAAACTGTTTTTT
TRBV18	TRBJ1-4	-	-	CASSQQETTNEKLFF	TGTGCCAGCTCACAACAGGAAACAACTAATGAAAAACTGTTTTTT
TRBV21-1	TRBJ1-2	-	once	CASSNCLQSSSYTF	TGTGCCAGCAGCAATTGTTTGCAGAGCTCTAGCTACACCTTC
TRBV7-3	TRBJ2-5	TRBD2	-	CASSLGLAGVETQYF	TGTGCCAGCAGCTTAGGACTAGCGGGGGTGGAGACCCAGTACTTC
TRBV7-2	TRBJ1-1	-	-	CASSSTSTYSEAFF	TGTGCCAGCAGCTCAACTTCAACCTACAGCGAAGCTTTCTTT
TRBV20-1	TRBJ2-7	-	-	CSARDGGGQYF	TGCAGTGCCCGGGACGGAGGCGGGCAGTACTTC
TRBV6-1	TRBJ1-2	-	once	CASSEYSPPAGPGYGYTF	TGTGCCAGCAGTGAATATAGCCCCCCGGCAGGCCCTGGGTATGGCTACACCTTC
TRBV19	TRBJ1-5	-	-	CASNFVRDGGFGSNQPQHF	TGTGCCAGTAATTTCGTTAGGGACGGGGGTTTTGGAAGCAATCAGCCCCAGCATTTT
TRBV6-4	TRBJ2-5	TRBD1	-	CASSDSPPGQGFETQYF	TGTGCCAGCAGTGACTCGCCCCCGGGACAGGGATTCGAGACCCAGTACTTC
TRBV7-3	TRBJ2-5	-	-	CASSYGGQETQYF	TGTGCCAGCAGCTACGGGGGTCAAGAGACCCAGTACTTC
TRBV29-1	TRBJ2-5	TRBD2	-	CSVELAGASQETQYF	TGCAGCGTTGAATTAGCGGGAGCTAGCCAAGAGACCCAGTACTTC
TRBV28	TRBJ2-7	-	-	CASSLGVYEQYF	TGTGCCAGCAGTTTAGGGGTCTACGAGCAGTACTTC
TRBV7-9	TRBJ1-1	-	-	CASSLVSAGNTEAFF	TGTGCCAGCAGCTTAGTCTCAGCGGGCAACACTGAAGCTTTCTTT
TRBV10-1	TRBJ2-7	-	once	CASSDPGDRGAYEQYF	TGCGCCAGCAGTGACCCCGGAGACAGAGGAGCCTACGAGCAGTACTTC
TRBV7-8	TRBJ1-1	-	-	CASSYAGSHTEAFF	TGTGCCAGCAGCTATGCAGGGTCCCACACTGAAGCTTTCTTT
TRBV7-2	TRBJ2-7	-	-	CASSLNADYEQYF	TGTGCCAGCAGCTTAAACGCGGATTACGAGCAGTACTTC
TRBV5-1	TRBJ1-1	-	-	CASRVTGVTNTEAFF	TGCGCCAGCAGAGTAACGGGGGTCACGAACACTGAAGCTTTCTTT
TRBV2	TRBJ2-3	-	-	CASSEARQGERDTQYF	TGTGCCAGCAGTGAAGCGAGGCAGGGAGAGAGAGATACGCAGTATTTT
TRBV6-6	TRBJ2-4	TRBD2	-	CASSSLGLAGGLAKNIQYF	TGTGCCAGCAGCTCTCTCGGTCTAGCGGGGGGCCTAGCCAAAAACATTCAGTACTTC
TRBV6-5	TRBJ2-7	-	-	CASSYSPETPYEQYF	TGTGCCAGCAGTTACTCTCCAGAAACTCCCTACGAGCAGTACTTC
TRBV6-6	TRBJ2-3	-	-	CASSYASFTDTQYF	TGTGCCAGCAGTTACGCTAGCTTTACAGATACGCAGTATTTT
TRBV7-6	TRBJ1-4	-	-	CASSPLGLTNEKLFF	TGTGCCAGCAGCCCCCTGGGCTTAACTAATGAAAAACTGTTTTTT
TRBV4-1	TRBJ1-1	-	-	CASSPGPRGGEAFF	TGCGCCAGCAGCCCAGGGCCCCGAGGGGGTGAAGCTTTCTTT
TRBV19	TRBJ1-5	-	-	CASSMLDRSNQPQHF	TGTGCCAGTAGTATGTTGGACAGAAGCAATCAGCCCCAGCATTTT
TRBV3-1/TRBV3-2	TRBJ1-4	TRBD1	once	CASSQGKGGRLFF	TGTGCCAGCAGCCAAGGTAAAGGGGGCAGACTGTTTTTT
TRBV3-1/TRBV3-2	TRBJ2-2	TRBD2	-	CASSQDEAGGPSGELFF	TGTGCCAGCAGCCAAGATGAAGCGGGGGGGCCTAGCGGGGAGCTGTTTTTT
TRBV7-3	TRBJ2-1	TRBD1	-	CASSFKIQGALYNEQFF	TGTGCCAGCAGCTTCAAAATACAGGGGGCATTATACAATGAGCAGTTCTTC
TRBV11-3	TRBJ2-1	TRBD2	-	CASSFPSGDKFF	TGTGCCAGCAGCTTTCCTAGCGGGGATAAGTTCTTC
TRBV5-1	TRBJ2-1	-	-	CASSPGLANEQFF	TGCGCCAGCAGCCCGGGACTGGCCAATGAGCAGTTCTTC
TRBV5-5	TRBJ2-7	TRBD1	-	CASSLGQGAFEQYF	TGTGCCAGCAGCCTCGGACAGGGGGCCTTCGAGCAGTACTTC
TRBV3-1/TRBV3-2	TRBJ2-5	-	-	CASSQDLFGGGGETQYF	TGTGCCAGCAGCCAAGATTTGTTCGGGGGTGGCGGAGAGACCCAGTACTTC
TRBV18	TRBJ2-7	-	-	CASSPRAVEYEQYF	TGTGCCAGCTCACCTCGTGCCGTCGAGTACGAGCAGTACTTC
TRBV27	TRBJ1-2	-	-	CASSPRTDQTNYGYTF	TGTGCCAGCAGTCCGAGGACCGACCAAACTAACTATGGCTACACCTTC
TRBV19	TRBJ1-1	TRBD1	once	CASSIDTGGTEAFF	TGTGCCAGTAGTATAGACACAGGGGGCACTGAAGCTTTCTTT
TRBV6-5	TRBJ2-7	-	-	CASSPGHLEQYF	TGTGCCAGCAGCCCGGGACATCTCGAGCAGTACTTC
TRBV27	TRBJ1-5	-	-	CATQPGLGDNQPQHF	TGTGCCACCCAACCGGGCCTAGGGGACAATCAGCCCCAGCATTTT
TRBV28	TRBJ1-1	-	-	CATQENTEAFF	TGTGCCACCCAAGAGAACACTGAAGCTTTCTTT
TRBV6-6	TRBJ1-1	-	-	CASVLLMNTEAFF	TGTGCCAGCGTATTACTCATGAACACTGAAGCTTTCTTT
TRBV5-1	TRBJ2-2	TRBD2	-	CASRRLAGGSTGELFF	TGCGCCAGCAGGCGACTAGCGGGGGGGAGCACCGGGGAGCTGTTTTTT
TRBV10-1	TRBJ2-1	TRBD2	-	CASSDLRGVKVNEQFF	TGCGCCAGCAGTGACTTGCGGGGGGTCAAAGTCAATGAGCAGTTCTTC
TRBV18	TRBJ1-1	-	-	CASSKTRGSPEAFF	TGTGCCAGCTCCAAAACGAGGGGGAGTCCTGAAGCTTTCTTT
TRBV27	TRBJ1-3	TRBD1	-	CASSRDRGVGNTIYF	TGTGCCAGCAGCAGGGACAGGGGGGTCGGAAACACCATATATTTT
TRBV7-3	TRBJ1-6	-	once	CASSLRGGEGSPLHF	TGTGCCAGCAGCTTACGGGGAGGGGAGGGTTCACCCCTCCACTTT
TRBV7-9	TRBJ1-2	TRBD1	-	CASSLIGTGSGSYGYTF	TGTGCCAGCAGCTTAATCGGGACAGGGTCGGGGAGCTATGGCTACACCTTC
TRBV7-9	TRBJ2-5	TRBD2	-	CASSFLAGQGETQYF	TGTGCCAGCAGCTTCCTAGCGGGTCAAGGGGAGACCCAGTACTTC
TRBV5-4	TRBJ2-3	TRBD2	-	CASTFGAGAKVTDTQYF	TGTGCCAGCACCTTTGGAGCGGGGGCTAAGGTCACAGATACGCAGTATTTT
TRBV20-1	TRBJ2-1	TRBD1	-	CSASSGGQGGEQFF	TGCAGTGCTAGTTCAGGGGGTCAGGGTGGGGAGCAGTTCTTC
TRBV4-1	TRBJ2-4	TRBD2	once	CASSPGLAGGQVKNIQYF	TGCGCCAGTTCCCCGGGACTAGCGGGGGGGCAGGTCAAAAACATTCAGTACTTC